This TCR beta chain appears in the sequencing data of a study of cytomegalovirus exposure and HLA in healthy donors. Comments on this clone: What it binds is not known.

Overall study results and limits: CMV antigen specificity of three CMV-associated chains was confirmed in vitro. The classifier reportedly diagnosed cytomegalovirus status with high specificity and sensitivity. According to the study, roughly 160 TCR beta chains were cytomegalovirus-associated.

Trimming took 3 bases from V and 2 from J, leaving 16 bases between them. The CDR3 has 16 amino acids. Germline values: CDR1 SGHTA, CDR2 FQGTGA. The study ran its PCR with 60 Vbeta and 13 Jbeta primers. Profiled with immunoSEQ multiplex PCR; TCRdb holds only in-frame clones, not every one. The table lists 150,000 to 200,000 clones, 68% of them singletons. This chain connects TRBV7-3 to TRBJ2-5; a weak D match, TRBD2 (6 bases). The TCR comes from a middle-aged man in good health and CMV-seronegative. Sequenced: PBMCs. The CDR3 DNA follows: TGTGCCAGCAGCTTCCTCGGCGGAGGGAATCAAGAGACCCAGTACTTC. Translated, it gives CASSFLGGGNQETQYF. Drawing the rest from reference TRBV7-3 and TRBJ2-5, the complete variable domain is GAGVSQTPSNKVTEKGKYVELRCDPISGHTALYWYRQSLGQGPEFLIYFQGTGAADDSGLPNDRFFAVRPEGSVSTLKIQRTERGDSAVYLCASSFLGGGNQETQYFGPGTRLLVL.